This passage covers 21 T cell receptor beta chains from one sample sequenced in a study of shared clonotypes between healthy human individuals. TCRdb's copy holds only in-frame clones and misses some; the assay was immunoSEQ multiplex PCR. The profile shows approximately 600,000 clones, 85% to 95% of them singletons. Naive CD8 cells lacked CD45RO, underwent positive selection for CCR7 and left out terminally differentiated effector memory CD45RA+ cells. Material for sequencing was naive CD8+ T cells sorted from blood. Source of these receptors: a woman aged 25 to 39 in good health.

Written as DNA, the CDR3 is TGTGCCAGTAGTATCCTTCTAGCGGGGCACTACAATGAGCAGTTCTTC. It encodes CASSILLAGHYNEQFF. The V and J genes are TRBV19 and TRBJ2-1; 9 positions agree with TRBD2. The V and J ends lost 3 bases and 3 bases, in that order; junction bases with no gene match: 6. The CDR3 is 16 amino acids. CDR1 and CDR2 from the germline V gene are LNHDA and SQIVND (reference sequence).

The rearrangement links TRBV7-9 to TRBJ2-1, with D hard to call. The CDR3 sequence is 12 residues long. Germline V gene data show CDR1 as SEHNR and CDR2 as FQNEAQ (reference sequence). V was trimmed by 0 bases and J by 5 bases, leaving 2 bases between them. The CDR3 loop is CASSLANNEQFF. CDR3 nucleotide sequence: TGTGCCAGCAGCTTAGCGAACAATGAGCAGTTCTTC.

Concerning this clone: This may come from a read error, since a much larger clone is one base off. The same CDR3 arises from other DNA sequences in this sample as well. The chain joins TRBV27 to TRBJ2-7; no clear D. Germline loops: CDR1 MNHEY, CDR2 SMNVEV (reference sequence). The CDR3 is made up of 13 amino acids. Trimming removed 6 bases at V and 1 base at J, with 10 bases between. CDR3 loop: CASSSGGSYEQYF. CDR3 DNA sequence: TGTGCCAGCAGCTCAGGTGGGTCCTACGAGCAGTACTTC.

The V and J genes are TRBV28 and TRBJ1-5; perhaps TRBD1 as D (5 bases). V was clipped by 2 bases and J by 3 bases, with 8 bases between them. The CDR3 length is 14 residues. Germline V gives CDR1 MDHEN, CDR2 SYDVKM. CDR3 amino acids: CASSLQGFNQPQHF. The DNA for the CDR3 is TGTGCCAGCAGTTTACAGGGATTCAATCAGCCCCAGCATTTT.

V is TRBV19 and J is TRBJ2-1; D possibly corresponds to TRBD2 (7 bases). The CDR3 runs 18 residues. CDR1 and CDR2 from the germline V gene are LNHDA and SQIVND (reference sequence). Trimming removed 3 bases at V and 4 bases at J, with 22 bases between. The CDR3 DNA sequence: TGTGCCAGTAGTATGGGGGGGCTTCCTAGCCTAACGTACAATGAGCAGTTCTTC. It encodes CASSMGGLPSLTYNEQFF.

CDR3 protein: CASSLRTPGQGAPGANVLTF. The CDR3 nucleotides read TGTGCCAGCAGCTTACGCACCCCCGGACAGGGGGCGCCCGGGGCCAACGTCCTGACTTTC. The chain combines TRBV9 with TRBJ2-6, with 11 nucleotides matching TRBD1. The CDR3 spans 20 residues. V was pared by 4 bases and J by 4 bases, with 16 bases of the junction left unmatched. Looked up from germline, CDR1 is SGDLS and CDR2 is YYNGEE.

This chain connects TRBV5-6 to TRBJ2-1, with D perhaps TRBD2 (6 bases). Trimming took 2 bases from V and 7 from J, leaving 13 bases between them. The CDR3 contains 14 residues. Germline CDR1 is SGHDT and CDR2 is YYEEEE. CDR3 in DNA: TGTGCCAGCAGCTTCCGGGGGAAGCCTAATGAGCAGTTCTTC. Translation gives CASSFRGKPNEQFF.

The chain has TRBV27 and TRBJ2-1, with D tentatively TRBD2 (6 bases). With 4 bases removed from V and 6 bases from J, the gap between germline ends came to 16 bases. The germline CDR1 and CDR2 sequences are MNHEY and SMNVEV (reference sequence). This CDR3 comprises 15 residues. CDR3 coding DNA: TGTGCCAGCAGTTCGGGACTCGCCTTGTCCAATGAGCAGTTCTTC. This sequence encodes CASSSGLALSNEQFF.

The chain is built from TRBV28 and TRBJ1-1, with D possibly being TRBD1 (6 bases). The CDR3 runs to 14 residues. Germline V gene data show CDR1 as MDHEN and CDR2 as SYDVKM. Trimming took 3 bases from V and 3 from J, leaving 11 bases between them. The CDR3 spells CASSLPGAYTEAFF. CDR3 nucleotide sequence: TGTGCCAGCAGTTTGCCGGGGGCTTACACTGAAGCTTTCTTT.

In its sample, this clone was seen a few times. This CDR3 is CASSFHRRQGIYEQYF. For the CDR3, the DNA is TGTGCCAGCAGTTTCCACCGGAGACAGGGGATCTACGAGCAGTACTTC. The chain is built from TRBV28 and TRBJ2-7; 8 bases map to TRBD1. The germline V gene has CDR1 MDHEN and CDR2 SYDVKM. The CDR3 loop spans 16 amino acids. Unmatched junction bases numbered 10, after V lost 3 bases and J lost 3 bases.

The V and J genes are TRBV9 and TRBJ2-1, with 9 bases aligning to TRBD2. V dropped 0 bases and J dropped 7; count of bases not matched to a gene: 8. The CDR3 covers 16 residues. CDR1 is SGDLS, CDR2 YYNGEE, per germline. The CDR3 bases are TGTGCCAGCAGCGTAGATGGGCTAGCGGGACTGAATGAGCAGTTCTTC. Translating it yields CASSVDGLAGLNEQFF.

This clone occurred a few times. The chain combines TRBV27 with TRBJ2-2; no definite D call. This CDR3 comprises 10 residues. Trimming pared 8 bases from V and 7 bases from J, leaving 5 bases between. Germline values: CDR1 MNHEY, CDR2 SMNVEV (reference sequence). The CDR3, as DNA: TGTGCCAGCGGCGACGGGGAGCTGTTTTTT. It encodes CASGDGELFF.

This chain's CDR3 is CASSQDHGGRAQETQYF. Here the CDR3 DNA reads TGTGCCAGCAGCCAAGATCATGGCGGGAGGGCCCAAGAGACCCAGTACTTC. The rearrangement joins TRBV4-2 to TRBJ2-5; the match to TRBD2 covers 9 bases. The V and J ends lost 0 bases and 1 base, in that order; junction bases with no gene match: 6. Germline V gene data show CDR1 as LGHNA and CDR2 as YNFKEQ. This CDR3 is 17 amino acids long.

The V and J genes are TRBV6-1 and TRBJ2-7; no definite D call. The length of the CDR3 is 11 residues. The V end was cut by 3 bases, the J end by 6 bases, with 6 bases between. Germline V CDR1 and CDR2: MNHNS, SASEGT. The CDR3 protein is CASSDIPEQYF. CDR3 nucleotide sequence: TGTGCCAGCAGTGATATTCCCGAGCAGTACTTC.

This chain links TRBV5-8 with TRBJ2-3, with D possibly TRBD2 on 5 matching bases. Germline V gene data show CDR1 as SGHTS and CDR2 as YDEGEE. Trimming removed 10 bases at V and 10 bases at J, with 31 bases between. This CDR3 is built from 16 residues. This CDR3 reads CAAHVAGGDGKVAQYF. The CDR3 DNA sequence: TGTGCCGCCCACGTGGCTGGAGGAGACGGGAAGGTAGCGCAGTATTTT.

V is TRBV27 and J is TRBJ2-1, with 7 bases lining up with TRBD2. This CDR3 comprises 17 residues. Germline lookup yields CDR1 MNHEY and CDR2 SMNVEV (reference sequence). V shed 2 bases and J 8 bases; nucleotides not matched to a gene: 15. In nucleotides, the CDR3 is TGTGCCAGCAGTTTAAGCTTTTGGTTGGAGGGAGGGGATGAGCAGTTCTTC. This codes for CASSLSFWLEGGDEQFF.

The chain has TRBV29-1 and TRBJ1-4; D is possibly TRBD1 (5 bases). Trimming removed 7 bases from V and 0 bases from J, with 12 bases in between. The CDR3 covers 14 residues. Per germline, CDR1 SQVTM and CDR2 ANQGSEA. The CDR3, as DNA: TGCAGCGCTCAGACGGGGGCAACTAATGAAAAACTGTTTTTT. It is translated as CSAQTGATNEKLFF.

This clone is a singleton in its sample. The chain links TRBV7-7 to TRBJ2-2, with D hard to call. CDR1 is SSHAT and CDR2 is FNYEAQ in the germline V gene (reference sequence). The CDR3 length is 12 residues. V gave up 4 bases and J gave up 8 bases, with 8 bases separating them. The CDR3 nucleotides read TGTGCCAGCAGCTCCTCTCGGGGGGAGCTGTTTTTT. This codes for CASSSSRGELFF.

The CDR3 coding sequence is TGTGCCAGCAGTGGGATTAACAATGAGCAGTTCTTC. This sequence encodes CASSGINNEQFF. This sequence joins TRBV2 and TRBJ2-1; D gene unclear. This CDR3 spans 12 amino acids. V was clipped by 4 bases and J by 5 bases, with 6 bases between them. Germline V lookup: CDR1 SNHLY, CDR2 FYNNEI.

This sequence joins TRBV19 and TRBJ2-7; 8 positions match TRBD1. The CDR3 runs to 14 residues. Germline loops: CDR1 LNHDA, CDR2 SQIVND (reference sequence). Trimming took 3 bases from V and 5 from J; bases not matched to a gene: 6. The CDR3 DNA sequence: TGTGCCAGTAGTATTACGGCAGGGGGCCACGAGCAGTACTTC. This codes for CASSITAGGHEQYF.

The chain is built from TRBV10-2 and TRBJ1-1, with 10 bases fitting TRBD1. Germline V gene sequence: CDR1 WSHSY, CDR2 SAAADI. V shed 10 bases and J 5 bases; nucleotides not matched to a gene: 10. The length of the CDR3 is 14 residues. The CDR3 is CATAWDRGNTEAFF. CDR3 nucleotides: TGCGCCACAGCCTGGGACAGGGGAAATACTGAAGCTTTCTTT.